This entry lists 26 T cell receptor beta chains sequenced from one sample in a study of cytomegalovirus exposure and HLA in healthy donors. In the PCR, 60 Vbeta and 13 Jbeta primers were used. The table came from immunoSEQ multiplex PCR; TCRdb's copy has only in-frame clones and leaves some out. The sample consists of about 18,000 clones, 65% to 75% of them appearing once. Material: PBMCs. All receptors derive from a man younger than 35 in good health and CMV-seronegative.

J is TRBJ1-5 and V is TRBV30; D unclear. The V gene's germline CDR1 is GTSNPN and CDR2 SVGIG (reference sequence). Trimming removed 5 bases at V and 0 bases at J, with 8 bases between. The CDR3 is made up of 13 amino acids. The chain's CDR3 is CAWSSNSNQPQHF. The CDR3 nucleotides are TGTGCCTGGTCCAGTAATAGCAATCAGCCCCAGCATTTT.

This clone was observed a few times. This rearrangement joins TRBV6-4 to TRBJ1-2; D unresolved. CDR1 is MRHNA, CDR2 SNTAGT, per germline. V lost 6 bases and J lost 6, with 17 bases in between. The CDR3 has 14 amino acids. The CDR3 loop reads CASSIAGGIDGYTF. In nucleotides, the CDR3 is TGTGCCAGCAGCATAGCGGGAGGGATAGATGGCTACACCTTC.

The V gene is TRBV29-1, the J gene TRBJ2-2; no firm D call. Trimming took off 7 bases at V and 3 bases at J, with 9 bases between the two ends. This CDR3 is built from 12 residues. The germline V gene encodes CDR1 SQVTM and CDR2 ANQGSEA. The CDR3 region is CSGRSDTGELFF. The DNA of the CDR3 is TGCAGCGGCCGATCGGACACCGGGGAGCTGTTTTTT.

The chain uses TRBV5-6 and TRBJ1-5; D gene unclear. The CDR3 is 13 amino acids. Deletions cut 3 bases from V and 5 bases from J, with 9 bases between. Germline values: CDR1 SGHDT, CDR2 YYEEEE. CDR3 in DNA: TGTGCCAGCAGCTCAGATTCCGATCAGCCCCAGCATTTT. It specifies CASSSDSDQPQHF.

The chain links TRBV9 to TRBJ2-3; D is perhaps TRBD2 (5 bases). This CDR3 contains 14 residues. Germline CDR1 and CDR2: SGDLS and YYNGEE. The V end lost 0 bases, the J end lost 2 bases, and 7 bases lay between the germline ends. DNA for the CDR3: TGTGCCAGCAGCGTAGAACTAGTCACAGATACGCAGTATTTT. It specifies CASSVELVTDTQYF.

The rearrangement links TRBV30 to TRBJ2-5, with D possibly matching TRBD1 (6 bases). Trimming left V 0 bases short and J 11 bases short, with 10 bases between. The germline gives CDR1 GTSNPN, CDR2 SVGIG (reference sequence). The CDR3 runs to 11 residues. The CDR3 sequence is CAWSVYREQYF. The CDR3 DNA is TGTGCCTGGAGTGTATACAGGGAGCAGTACTTC.

This clone was observed once. The genes are TRBV30 and TRBJ1-1, with a tentative D call TRBD1 (6 bases). V lost 3 bases and J 5 bases, leaving 16 bases between the germline ends. CDR1 and CDR2 (germline): GTSNPN, SVGIG (reference sequence). The CDR3 loop spans 14 amino acids. CDR3 nucleotides: TGTGCCTGGAGAGTGGTAGGGGGAAAGACTGAAGCTTTCTTT. The encoded protein is CAWRVVGGKTEAFF.

The table lists this clone with a few counts. This CDR3 reads CASSLRGSSLSGNTIYF. The DNA for the CDR3 is TGTGCCAGCAGCTTACGAGGTTCATCCCTCTCTGGAAACACCATATATTTT. The chain uses TRBV5-8 and TRBJ1-3, with no clear D. V was cut by 2 bases and J by 0 bases, with 15 bases left in between. The length of the CDR3 is 17 residues. CDR1 is SGHTS, CDR2 YDEGEE, per germline.

This clone has more than one count but fewer than ten. This chain's CDR3 is CASSTRQAGIDTQYF. CDR3 nucleotide sequence: TGTGCCAGCAGCACAAGACAGGCCGGGATTGATACGCAGTATTTT. V usage is TRBV13 and J usage is TRBJ2-3; a possible D gene is TRBD1 (6 bases). Trimming left V 5 bases short and J 6 bases short, with 18 bases between. Germline lookup yields CDR1 PRHDT and CDR2 FYEKMQ (reference sequence). CDR3 length: 15 amino acids.

The chain employs TRBV27 and TRBJ1-5; maybe TRBD1 (6 bases). Trimming removed 4 bases at V and 5 bases at J, with 15 bases between. Germline CDR1 and CDR2: MNHEY and SMNVEV (reference sequence). CDR3 size: 15 residues. The CDR3 reads CASSYRGTNYQPQHF. DNA for the CDR3: TGTGCCAGCAGTTACAGAGGGACAAACTATCAGCCCCAGCATTTT.

The rearrangement joins TRBV6-5 to TRBJ2-7, with a possible D match to TRBD1 (6 bases). The CDR3 length is 13 residues. V was shortened by 8 bases and J by 0 bases, with 11 bases between the two germline ends. Germline V gene data show CDR1 as MNHEY and CDR2 as SVGAGI. Written as DNA, the CDR3 is TGTGCCAGCGGACAGCTCAGCTCCTACGAGCAGTACTTC. This gives the protein CASGQLSSYEQYF.

The rearrangement joins TRBV6-4 to TRBJ1-4, with D uncertain. V shed 5 bases and J shed 3 bases, with 13 bases lying between them. Germline V gene lookup returns CDR1 MRHNA and CDR2 SNTAGT. The CDR3 totals 15 residues. The CDR3 sequence: CASSSTGLPNEKLFF. In DNA form, the CDR3 reads TGTGCCAGCAGTTCGACGGGATTGCCTAATGAAAAACTGTTTTTT.

V usage is TRBV29-1 and J usage is TRBJ1-2; TRBD1 matches 9 bases. CDR1 is SQVTM, CDR2 ANQGSEA, per germline. The CDR3 consists of 11 residues. Trimming removed 6 bases from V and 8 bases from J; junction bases left unmatched: 4. The CDR3 DNA is TGCAGCGTGGACAGGGGTAGCGGCTACACCTTC. Translation: CSVDRGSGYTF.

V gene TRBV5-1 combines with J gene TRBJ1-4; the match to TRBD1 covers 8 bases. The trim removed 4 bases at V and 4 bases at J, leaving 3 bases unmatched. Germline CDR1 is SGHRS and CDR2 is YFSETQ. The CDR3 extends over 14 amino acids. The CDR3 DNA reads TGCGCCAGCAGCCTTGGACAGGGTAATGAAAAACTGTTTTTT. Translating gives CASSLGQGNEKLFF.

The chain has TRBV30 and TRBJ1-1; weak D call: TRBD1 (5 bases). Germline V CDR1 and CDR2: GTSNPN, SVGIG (reference sequence). V lost 2 bases and J 11 bases, leaving 12 bases between the germline ends. The CDR3 length is 11 residues. The CDR3 loop is CAWSFGGEAFF. In nucleotides, the CDR3 is TGTGCCTGGAGTTTCGGGGGGGAGGCTTTCTTT.

The chain carries TRBV30 and TRBJ2-7; 10 positions agree with TRBD2. Per the germline V gene, CDR1 is GTSNPN and CDR2 is SVGIG (reference sequence). The V segment lost 2 bases and the J segment 7 bases; nucleotides outside the gene matches: 14. There are 16 residues in the CDR3. The CDR3 loop is CAWSRRLAGERREQYF. The CDR3 DNA reads as TGTGCCTGGAGTCGTCGGCTAGCGGGAGAACGACGGGAGCAGTACTTC.

This clone was seen only a few times. The J gene is TRBJ2-1, the V gene TRBV5-4, with 10 nucleotides matching TRBD2. This CDR3 is 17 amino acids long. The J segment lost 3 bases and the V segment lost 1 base, leaving 7 bases of the junction unmatched. CDR1 is SGHNT, CDR2 YYREEE, per germline (reference sequence). The CDR3 loop is CASSLSASGRSYNEQFF. The CDR3 DNA is TGTGCCAGCAGCTTGAGTGCTAGCGGGAGAAGCTACAATGAGCAGTTCTTC.

This rearrangement joins TRBV6-5 to TRBJ2-5; TRBD2 matches 7 bases. V trimming: 6 bases; J trimming: 1 base; junction bases outside the gene matches: 8. The CDR3 is made up of 15 amino acids. From germline, CDR1 is MNHEY and CDR2 SVGAGI. CDR3 DNA: TGTGCCAGCAGAGGACTAGGGGAGGGCCAAGAGACCCAGTACTTC. It encodes CASRGLGEGQETQYF.

The chain uses TRBV27 and TRBJ1-2, with D unclear. Trimming cost V 2 bases and J 2 bases, with 6 bases left between them. The CDR3 loop spans 13 amino acids. The germline CDR1 and CDR2 sequences are MNHEY and SMNVEV (reference sequence). CDR3 nucleotide sequence: TGTGCCAGCAGTTTAGCTCGGAACTATGGCTACACCTTC. It specifies CASSLARNYGYTF.

The chain joins TRBV29-1 to TRBJ2-1; 7 bases are shared with TRBD1. This CDR3 spans 13 amino acids. Germline loops: CDR1 SQVTM, CDR2 ANQGSEA. V trimming: 7 bases; J trimming: 7 bases; junction bases outside the gene matches: 10. As DNA, the CDR3 is TGCAGCGCTGGCCCTTCAGGGGGAAATGAGCAGTTCTTC. This sequence encodes CSAGPSGGNEQFF.

This clone has more than one count but fewer than ten. The rearrangement links TRBV6-1 to TRBJ1-1; D perhaps matches TRBD1 (5 bases). This CDR3 has 14 residues. Germline assignment: CDR1 MNHNS and CDR2 SASEGT. V was cut by 6 bases and J by 6 bases, with 17 bases left in between. CDR3 in amino acids: CASRDTVGVPEAFF. CDR3 DNA sequence: TGTGCCAGCAGGGACACTGTAGGGGTGCCTGAAGCTTTCTTT.

The rearrangement links TRBV6-1 to TRBJ1-2, with D tentatively TRBD1 (5 bases). The V end lost 1 base, the J end lost 8 bases, and 14 bases lay between the germline ends. Germline V gene sequence: CDR1 MNHNS, CDR2 SASEGT. This CDR3 region has 14 residues. The CDR3: CASSEGPGWGGYTF. CDR3 in DNA: TGTGCCAGCAGTGAAGGACCAGGGTGGGGCGGCTACACCTTC.

The chain uses TRBV5-4 and TRBJ2-6; D may be TRBD2 (5 bases). The V gene lost 9 bases and the J gene lost 2 bases, with 12 bases spanning the gap. The CDR3 is 14 residues long. The germline CDR1 and CDR2 sequences are SGHNT and YYREEE (reference sequence). Written as DNA, the CDR3 is TGTGCCACCTCTCGGGAAACTGGGGCCAACGTCCTGACTTTC. Its translation: CATSRETGANVLTF. The variable domain in full, with the rest retrieved from reference TRBV5-4 and TRBJ2-6, is ETGVTQSPTHLIKTRGQQVTLRCSSQSGHNTVSWYQQALGQGPQFIFQYYREEENGRGNFPPRFSGLQFPNYSSELNVNALELDDSALYLCATSRETGANVLTFGAGSRLTVL.

The CDR3 is CASSEVIWSGKLFF. The CDR3 DNA is TGTGCCAGCAGTGAAGTGATCTGGTCCGGAAAACTGTTTTTT. The V gene is TRBV6-1, the J gene TRBJ1-4, with D hard to call. From germline, CDR1 is MNHNS and CDR2 SASEGT. The CDR3 sequence is 14 residues long. Trimming left V 1 base short and J 10 bases short, with 13 bases between.

The CDR3 here is CASSPSGRAYEQYF. The DNA of the CDR3 is TGTGCCAGCAGTCCTAGCGGGAGGGCTTACGAGCAGTACTTC. V and J are TRBV6-1 and TRBJ2-7, with 12 bases aligning to TRBD2. This CDR3 has 14 residues. The germline V gene has CDR1 MNHNS and CDR2 SASEGT. V lost 5 bases, J lost 4 bases, and 3 bases stayed unmatched.

The chain carries TRBV19 and TRBJ1-5; 9 bases align to TRBD1. With 4 bases clipped from V and 7 bases from J, the junction kept 2 bases outside the gene matches. The germline CDR1 and CDR2 sequences are LNHDA and SQIVND (reference sequence). The CDR3 covers 13 residues. The CDR3 protein is CASSRDRDQPQHF. The DNA for the CDR3 is TGTGCCAGTAGTAGGGACAGGGACCAGCCCCAGCATTTT. The complete variable domain, with remaining parts taken from reference TRBV19 and TRBJ1-5, reads DGGITQSPKYLFRKEGQNVTLSCEQNLNHDAMYWYRQDPGQGLRLIYYSQIVNDFQKGDIAEGYSVSREKKESFPLTVTSAQKNPTAFYLCASSRDRDQPQHFGDGTRLSIL.